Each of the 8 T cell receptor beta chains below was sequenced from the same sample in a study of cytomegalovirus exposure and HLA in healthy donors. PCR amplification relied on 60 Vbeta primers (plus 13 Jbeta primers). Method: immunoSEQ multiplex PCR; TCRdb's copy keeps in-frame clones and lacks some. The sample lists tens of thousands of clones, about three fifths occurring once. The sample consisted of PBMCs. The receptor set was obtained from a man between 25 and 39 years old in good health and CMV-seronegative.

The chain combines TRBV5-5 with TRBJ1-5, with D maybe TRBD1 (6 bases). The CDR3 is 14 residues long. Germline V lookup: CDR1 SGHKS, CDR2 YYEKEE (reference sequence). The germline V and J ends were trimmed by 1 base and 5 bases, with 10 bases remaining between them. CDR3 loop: CASSLKAGDQPQHF. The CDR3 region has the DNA TGTGCCAGCAGCTTGAAGGCAGGGGATCAGCCCCAGCATTTT.

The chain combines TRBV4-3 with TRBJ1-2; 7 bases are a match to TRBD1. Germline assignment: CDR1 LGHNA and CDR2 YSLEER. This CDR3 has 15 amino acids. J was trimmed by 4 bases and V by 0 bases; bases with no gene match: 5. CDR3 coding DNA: TGCGCCAGCAGCCAAGACAGGGGGGACTCCTATGGCTACACCTTC. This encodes CASSQDRGDSYGYTF.

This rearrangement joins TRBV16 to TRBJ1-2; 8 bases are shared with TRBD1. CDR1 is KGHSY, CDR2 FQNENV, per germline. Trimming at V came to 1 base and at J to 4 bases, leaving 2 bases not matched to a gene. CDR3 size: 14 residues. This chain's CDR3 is CASSQWTGSYGYTF. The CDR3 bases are TGTGCCAGCAGCCAATGGACAGGGAGCTATGGCTACACCTTC.

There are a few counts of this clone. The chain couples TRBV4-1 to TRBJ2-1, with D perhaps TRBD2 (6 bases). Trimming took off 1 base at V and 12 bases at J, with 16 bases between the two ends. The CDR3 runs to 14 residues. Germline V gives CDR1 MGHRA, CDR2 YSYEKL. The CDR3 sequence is CASSQGMTSLRQFF. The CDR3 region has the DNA TGCGCCAGCAGCCAAGGGATGACTAGTTTACGGCAGTTCTTC.

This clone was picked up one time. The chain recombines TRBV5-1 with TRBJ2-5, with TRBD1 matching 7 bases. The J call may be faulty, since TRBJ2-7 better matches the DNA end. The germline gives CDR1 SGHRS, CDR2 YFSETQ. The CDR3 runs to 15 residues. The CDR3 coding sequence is TGCGCCAGCAGCAGAGGACAGGCTCGCTCCTACGAGCAGTACTTC. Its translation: CASSRGQARSYEQYF.

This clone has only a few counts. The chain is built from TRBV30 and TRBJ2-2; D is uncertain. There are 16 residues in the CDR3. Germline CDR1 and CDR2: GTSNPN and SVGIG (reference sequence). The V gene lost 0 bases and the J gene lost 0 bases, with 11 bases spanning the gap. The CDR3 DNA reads TGTGCCTGGAGTGTACTCGTAGTCGCGAACACCGGGGAGCTGTTTTTT. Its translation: CAWSVLVVANTGELFF.

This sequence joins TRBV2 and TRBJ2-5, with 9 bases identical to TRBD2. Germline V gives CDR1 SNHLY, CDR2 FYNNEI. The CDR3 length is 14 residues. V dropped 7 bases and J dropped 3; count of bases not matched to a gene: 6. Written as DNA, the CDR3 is TGTGCCAGCAAAGCTAGCGGGGCCAAAGAGACCCAGTACTTC. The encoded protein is CASKASGAKETQYF.

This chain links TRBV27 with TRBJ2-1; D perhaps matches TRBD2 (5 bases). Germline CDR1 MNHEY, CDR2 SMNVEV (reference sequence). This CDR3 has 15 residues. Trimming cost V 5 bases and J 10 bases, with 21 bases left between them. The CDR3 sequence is CASSALLGLSKEQFF. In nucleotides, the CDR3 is TGTGCCAGCAGTGCTCTACTAGGGCTATCAAAGGAGCAGTTCTTC.